This is a list of T cell receptor beta chains from one sample in a study of blood T cells in healthy people across ages. TCRdb processed the 5' RACE reads anew with MiXCR; each CDR3 protein has one entry. The sample shows some 790,000 distinct CDR3 sequences, more than 25% of them seen only once. The sequenced sample consisted of blood. All receptors come from a woman older than 75 in good health. CDR3s include the opening cysteine and the closing phenylalanine or tryptophan. The order of the fields is V gene, CDR3 protein.

V: TRBV7-9
CDR3: CASSYWTGGLGGETQYF

V: TRBV20-1
CDR3: CSAANRQGMVSPLHF

V: TRBV29-1
CDR3: CSVDLSGKGFNTEAFF

V: TRBV6-2/TRBV6-3
CDR3: CASSYDGRWNQPQHF

V: TRBV14
CDR3: CASSQDSRHLGYGYTF

V: TRBV6-5
CDR3: CASSPRAGGGKLFF

V: TRBV6-2/TRBV6-3
CDR3: CASSDDRGPGNTIYF

V: TRBV15
CDR3: CATSRNVQGDGETQFF

V: TRBV7-2
CDR3: CASSFDRGTEAFF

V: TRBV6-2/TRBV6-3
CDR3: CASRYGGASQTQYF

V: TRBV7-9
CDR3: CASSLAELAGHTDTQYF

V: TRBV6-6
CDR3: CASSYVTGKETQYF

V: TRBV6-5
CDR3: CASGYSTVGMNTEAFF

V: TRBV24-1
CDR3: CATSDMVSSYNEQFF

V: TRBV6-1
CDR3: CATRTIRGYTF

V: TRBV6-2/TRBV6-3
CDR3: CASSMTAYGYTF

V: TRBV20-1
CDR3: CSATGQGANEQFF

V: TRBV11-2
CDR3: CASSLEASGSPYNEQFF

V: TRBV20-1
CDR3: CSARAPGGEEGETQYF

V: TRBV5-5
CDR3: CASRAGDLAKNIQYF

V: TRBV11-2
CDR3: CASSSGRVETQYF

V: TRBV12-3/TRBV12-4
CDR3: CASSFEGSGTEAFF

V: TRBV5-6
CDR3: CASTPLGSGYGYTF

V: TRBV20-1
CDR3: CSARGHARNNEQFF

V: TRBV7-2
CDR3: CASAKLVGSYNEQFF

V: TRBV6-2/TRBV6-3
CDR3: CASTWGGGSYNEQYF

V: TRBV6-1
CDR3: CASSPTADSYEQYF

V: TRBV5-1
CDR3: CASSRETVPYGYTF

V: TRBV20-1
CDR3: CSAKGPDRINQPQHF

V: TRBV3-1
CDR3: CASSLTTGAGNTIYF

V: TRBV12-3/TRBV12-4
CDR3: CASSSGGLLDTQYF

V: TRBV12-3/TRBV12-4
CDR3: CASSFSGTAYEQYF

V: TRBV5-5
CDR3: CASRTGTLTYEQYF

V: TRBV6-2/TRBV6-3
CDR3: CASSYRQTYNYGYTF

V: TRBV7-6
CDR3: CASSLHLGQGTGETQYF

V: TRBV24-1
CDR3: CATSDLPGTAYNEQFF

V: TRBV7-6
CDR3: CASKLGTPPSTDTQYF

V: TRBV10-3
CDR3: CAISERSEAFF

V: TRBV29-1
CDR3: CSVSGGQETQYF

V: TRBV28
CDR3: CVSSFYRGPGRGRVNSPLHF

V: TRBV2
CDR3: CAGSVEGGPYEQYF

V: TRBV20-1
CDR3: CSARGLSRQGGFDEQYF

V: TRBV20-1
CDR3: CSVHPTSGYEQYF

V: TRBV6-2/TRBV6-3
CDR3: CASSPRQGIVPQHF

V: TRBV10-3
CDR3: CAIREQGKETQYF

V: TRBV15
CDR3: CATSSKTSGGHYNEQFF

V: TRBV4-1
CDR3: CASSQSGTGAGSDTQYF

V: TRBV4-3
CDR3: CASSQAGGAEAFF

V: TRBV30
CDR3: CAWIWGNEQFF

V: TRBV7-9
CDR3: CASSLGSGGTGTDTQYF

V: TRBV13
CDR3: CASSYRGGGTEAFF

V: TRBV6-5
CDR3: CASMLRTGVSKNIQYF

V: TRBV9
CDR3: CASSETERSPLHF

V: TRBV12-3/TRBV12-4
CDR3: CASSLRLVGADTQYF